This T cell receptor (beta chain) is drawn from a study of neoadjuvant nivolumab and ipilimumab in lung cancer. Worth noting for this clone: The antigen remains undetermined.

Study-level results: A small number of samples were TCR sequenced. TCR clonality did not significantly correlate with pathologic tumor regression. From pretherapy to surgery, tumor richness and clonality rose with dual therapy.

TCRdb's copy holds only in-frame clones and misses some; the assay was immunoSEQ multiplex PCR. This sample has about 19,000 clones; over 70% occur once, and the top ten carry approximately 2%. The CDR3 length is 14 residues. Trimming took off 2 bases at V and 2 bases at J, with 10 bases between the two ends. Germline CDR1 is MNHEY and CDR2 is SVGAGI. The chain has TRBV6-5 and TRBJ2-7; the D gene is possibly TRBD1 (5 bases). The source of this sequence is an adult with non-small cell lung cancer. The starting material was peripheral blood, obtained before neoadjuvant nivolumab, alone or with ipilimumab. The CDR3 loop reads CASSYQDRAYEQYF. CDR3 DNA sequence: TGTGCCAGCAGTTACCAAGACAGAGCCTACGAGCAGTACTTC.